This T cell receptor (beta chain) was documented in a study of follicular helper T cells after annual influenza vaccination (dated by TCRdb to about 2017). For context, the study as a whole: After each seasonal influenza vaccination, blood was collected on days 0, 7 and 28. Some subjects were followed across successive annual vaccinations spanning the 2013-2014, 2014-2015 and 2015-2016 seasons to study recall of cTfh clones. One week after vaccination, a second recruited cohort of approximately twelve subjects (Table S1) displayed a similar ICOS+CD38+ cTfh response. Multi-year samples were obtained from 6 or 7 subjects, with two vaccination seasons covered for four subjects and three seasons covered for two subjects. The 2013-2014 samples were cryopreserved, while the 2015 samples were processed right after collection. The full study reports these points: Day 7 ICOS+CD38+ clones were most often found later in ICOS-CD38- cTfh, suggesting that subset may serve as a memory reservoir. Rare clonotypes could not be sampled because productive TCRB sequences were recovered from only roughly 9-20% of the analyzed cells. ICOS+CD38+ cTfh clonality correlated with the frequency of that population, and its change correlated with the change in circulating plasmablast frequency. Successive annual vaccinations recalled a recurring oligoclonal ICOS+CD38+ cTfh response that included tetramer and AIM influenza-specific clonotypes.

Worth noting for this clone: It lacks a known antigen. Base qualities are not provided; no much larger clone lies one nucleotide away.

The CDR1 and CDR2 encoded by the germline V gene (reference sequence) are MNHEY and SMNVEV. V is cut back by 5 bases and J by 4 bases, with 5 bases in the junction unmatched. There are 14 amino acids in the CDR3, from cysteine to phenylalanine inclusive. The sequence is cut down to CDR3 DNA, 42 bases in frame from base 1. The time point tag for this specimen amounts to: 2015-2016 season, 7 days after influenza vaccination. TCRB sequencing was used to follow sorted CD4 subsets from the blood of adults before and after they were given the seasonal inactivated influenza vaccine (Fluvarix). To be eligible, subjects had to be community-dwelling and could not have received an influenza vaccine during the previous 6 months. Subjects were excluded for influenza vaccine contraindications, substance abuse, HIV/AIDS, active malignancy, immunomodulatory medication, or active illness such as respiratory infection. At each time point, somewhere between 40 and 100 mL of blood was taken. Non-naive CD4+CXCR5+PD-1+ cells were defined as circulating Tfh and were sorted into ICOS+CD38+ and ICOS-CD38- fractions. Either Ficoll-Paque PLUS or SepMate separation was used to isolate PBMC. Cell subsets were sorted from PBMC on a BD FACS Aria before DNA extraction.

Library preparation was by the immunoSEQ multiplex PCR assay. Adaptive Biotechnologies carried out TCRB amplification, library preparation, sequencing and preliminary bioinformatics at Survey level resolution. TCRB sequencing used multiplex PCR amplification of genomic DNA from sorted cTfh populations. The original methods were these. Clonality was calculated in R as 1 minus normalized Shannon entropy, and the Gini index was calculated with the R package ineq. To get the overlap score, the summed counts of shared sequences were divided by the total counts of all sequences in both of the compared samples. The significance of shared clonotypes was tested with Fisher's exact test, assuming a theoretical repertoire of 10^7 TCRB sequences. TCRdb holds this immuneACCESS table with in-frame rearrangements only. Some clones are missing; in checked studies, unresolved V genes explain under half, and the rest has no known cause. From that table come the V and J calls and clone size; the DNA was used to work out D and trimming. The table for this sample lists some 1,500 clones; 65% to 75% of them were counted only once. Together, the top ten hold approximately 8.8% of the sample.

The origin of this receptor is an adult who received the influenza vaccine. The sequence joins TRBV27 to TRBJ1-2, with TRBD1 matching 9 junction bases. The sample consisted of CXCR5+ CD38+ circulating T follicular helper cells from blood, taken 7 days after influenza vaccination. In the paper's terms, the cell subset or site label means: circulating Tfh, non-naive CD4+CXCR5+PD-1+ (ICOS+CD38+ or ICOS-CD38-). The CDR3 region reads CASSPGQGSYGYTF. The nucleotide sequence is given as TGTGCCAGCAGTCCGGGACAGGGTTCCTATGGCTACACCTTC.